This entry describes one TCR beta chain. Per the germline V gene, CDR1 is SGHRS and CDR2 is YFSETQ. The CDR3 length is 13 residues. Trimming removed 3 bases from V and 4 bases from J; junction bases left unmatched: 2. Time point: patch test 2, 6 weeks after DPC sensitization. As to treatment: therapeutic diphenylcyclopropenone sensitization with weekly scalp DPC. The drawing of blood occurred before each patch test was applied. Unfractionated whole blood yielded total RNA. The record originates from a study of human T cells and chemical hapten exposure. TCRdb processed the RACE reads anew with MiXCR; each CDR3 protein has one entry. The table shows 65,000 to 100,000 distinct CDR3 sequences, with about 6.6% occurring only once.

This clonotype was sampled from a woman in her twenties or thirties with alopecia areata. Some clones in this sample may be carry-over from other donors' samples. The rearrangement joins TRBV5-1 to TRBJ2-5; 8 bases align to TRBD2. The source was whole blood, collected in connection with sensitization to the hapten diphenylcyclopropenone (DPC). CDR3 loop: CASSSSGGETQYF. CDR3 coding DNA: TGCGCCAGCAGCTCGAGCGGGGGAGAGACCCAGTACTTC.